This T cell receptor (beta chain) is drawn from a study of T cell responses to AZD1222 COVID-19 vaccine. Study findings and constraints: Reportedly, nearly half of unique spike TCRs recognized epitopes outside B.1.351/B.1.1.7 mutations. Most donors were white British, females outnumbered males, and clonal diversity was possibly underestimated.

V lost 7 bases to trimming and J lost 8 bases, with 19 bases between them. Germline values: CDR1 SGHRS, CDR2 YFSETQ. This CDR3 has 14 amino acids. The method was immunoSEQ multiplex PCR; TCRdb's version includes in-frame clones alone and lacks a portion of them. This table has some 110,000 clones, over 90% appearing once. Note on this clone: The antigen is undetermined.

The sample was peripheral blood, taken on day 0 of AZD1222 vaccination. The V and J genes are TRBV5-1 and TRBJ2-1, with D possibly being TRBD2 (5 bases). This receptor was identified in an adult in good health. The CDR3 DNA follows: TGCGCCAGCCGACCGGGGAATAGCGCGGATGAGCAGTTCTTC. It is translated as CASRPGNSADEQFF. Variable domain in full (rest from reference TRBV5-1 and TRBJ2-1): KAGVTQTPRYLIKTRGQQVTLSCSPISGHRSVSWYQQTPGQGLQFLFEYFSETQRNKGNFPGRFSGRQFSNSRSEMNVSTLELGDSALYLCASRPGNSADEQFFGPGTRLTVL.